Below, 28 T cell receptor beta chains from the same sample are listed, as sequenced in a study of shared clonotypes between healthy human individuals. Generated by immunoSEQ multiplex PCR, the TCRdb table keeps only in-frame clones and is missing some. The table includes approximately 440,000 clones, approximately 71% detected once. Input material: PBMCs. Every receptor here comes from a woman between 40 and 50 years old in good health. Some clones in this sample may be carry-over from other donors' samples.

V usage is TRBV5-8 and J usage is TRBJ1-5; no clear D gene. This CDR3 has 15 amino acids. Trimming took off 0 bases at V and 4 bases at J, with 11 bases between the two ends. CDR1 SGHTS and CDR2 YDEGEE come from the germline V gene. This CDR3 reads CASSLGSERNQPQHF. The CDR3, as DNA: TGTGCCAGCAGCTTGGGTAGTGAACGGAATCAGCCCCAGCATTTT.

The CDR3 nucleotides read TGCGCCAGCAGTCCCTGGGGGGGACCTTCCTACAATGAGCAGTTCTTC. Its translation: CASSPWGGPSYNEQFF. The chain recombines TRBV5-1 with TRBJ2-1, with 7 bases fitting TRBD2. The V gene end was trimmed by 5 bases and the J gene end by 1 base; junction bases not matched to a gene: 9. The CDR3 is made up of 16 amino acids. The germline CDR1 and CDR2 sequences are SGHRS and YFSETQ.

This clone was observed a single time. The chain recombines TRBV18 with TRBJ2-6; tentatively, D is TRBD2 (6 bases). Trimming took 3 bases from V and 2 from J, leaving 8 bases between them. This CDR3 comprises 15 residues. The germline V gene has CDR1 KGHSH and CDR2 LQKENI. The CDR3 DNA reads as TGTGCCAGCTCACCGGGGGAGGCTGGGGCCAACGTCCTGACTTTC. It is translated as CASSPGEAGANVLTF.

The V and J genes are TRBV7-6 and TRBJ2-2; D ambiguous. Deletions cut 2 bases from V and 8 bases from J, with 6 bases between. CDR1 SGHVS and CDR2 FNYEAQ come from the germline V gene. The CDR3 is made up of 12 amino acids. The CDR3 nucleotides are TGTGCCAGCAGCTTATCCTTTGGGGAGCTGTTTTTT. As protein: CASSLSFGELFF.

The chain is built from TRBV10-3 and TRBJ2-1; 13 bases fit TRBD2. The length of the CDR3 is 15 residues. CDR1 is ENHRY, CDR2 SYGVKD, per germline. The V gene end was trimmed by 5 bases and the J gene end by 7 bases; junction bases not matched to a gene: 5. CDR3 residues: CAISRTSGSWNEQFF. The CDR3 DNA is TGTGCCATCAGTAGGACTAGCGGGAGTTGGAATGAGCAGTTCTTC.

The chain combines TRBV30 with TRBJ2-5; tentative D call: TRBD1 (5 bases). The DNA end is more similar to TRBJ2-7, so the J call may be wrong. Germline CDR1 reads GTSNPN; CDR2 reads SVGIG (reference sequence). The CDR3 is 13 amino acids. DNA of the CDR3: TGTGCCCTGGGGCCCACCGGTCCCCACGAGCAGTACTTC. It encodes CALGPTGPHEQYF.

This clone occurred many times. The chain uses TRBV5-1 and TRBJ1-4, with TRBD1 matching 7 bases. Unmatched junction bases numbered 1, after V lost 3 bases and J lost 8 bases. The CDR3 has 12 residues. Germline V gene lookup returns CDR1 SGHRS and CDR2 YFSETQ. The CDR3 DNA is TGCGCCAGCAGCTCGACAGGGGAAAAACTGTTTTTT. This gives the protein CASSSTGEKLFF.

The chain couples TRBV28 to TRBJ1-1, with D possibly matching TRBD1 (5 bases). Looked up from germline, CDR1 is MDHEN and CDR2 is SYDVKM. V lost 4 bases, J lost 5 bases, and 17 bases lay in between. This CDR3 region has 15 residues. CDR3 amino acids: CASSSLGTIGTEAFF. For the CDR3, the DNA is TGTGCCAGCAGTTCCCTAGGGACGATCGGGACTGAAGCTTTCTTT.

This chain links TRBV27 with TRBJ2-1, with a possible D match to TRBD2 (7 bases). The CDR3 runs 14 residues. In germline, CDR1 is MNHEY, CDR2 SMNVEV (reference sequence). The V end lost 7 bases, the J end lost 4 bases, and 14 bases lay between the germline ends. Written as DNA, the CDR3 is TGTGCCAGCACCCGGGGAGGGGGGTACAATGAGCAGTTCTTC. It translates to CASTRGGGYNEQFF.

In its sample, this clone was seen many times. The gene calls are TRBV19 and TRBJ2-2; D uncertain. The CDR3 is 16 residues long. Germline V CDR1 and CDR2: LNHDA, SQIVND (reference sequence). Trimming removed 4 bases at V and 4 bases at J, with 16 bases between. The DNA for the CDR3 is TGTGCCAGTAGTAGAGTATTAGGGCCAGGCACCGGGGAGCTGTTTTTT. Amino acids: CASSRVLGPGTGELFF.

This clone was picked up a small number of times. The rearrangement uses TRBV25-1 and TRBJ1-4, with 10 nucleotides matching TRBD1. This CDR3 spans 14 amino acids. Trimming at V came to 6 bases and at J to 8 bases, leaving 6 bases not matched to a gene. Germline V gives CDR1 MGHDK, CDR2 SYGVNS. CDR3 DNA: TGTGCCAGCAGCCCGACAGGGGGCGGGGAAAAACTGTTTTTT. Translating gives CASSPTGGGEKLFF.

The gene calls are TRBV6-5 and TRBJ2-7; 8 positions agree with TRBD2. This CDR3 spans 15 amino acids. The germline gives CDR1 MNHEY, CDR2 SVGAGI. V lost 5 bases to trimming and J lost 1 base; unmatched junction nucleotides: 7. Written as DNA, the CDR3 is TGTGCCAGCAGTACGCTAGCGGGCGGTTCCTACGAGCAGTACTTC. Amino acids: CASSTLAGGSYEQYF.

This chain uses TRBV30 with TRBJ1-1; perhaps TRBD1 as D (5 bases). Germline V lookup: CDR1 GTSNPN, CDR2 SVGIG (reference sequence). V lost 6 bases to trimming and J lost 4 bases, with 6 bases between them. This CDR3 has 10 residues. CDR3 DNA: TGTGCCTGTACAGGCACTGAAGCTTTCTTT. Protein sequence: CACTGTEAFF.

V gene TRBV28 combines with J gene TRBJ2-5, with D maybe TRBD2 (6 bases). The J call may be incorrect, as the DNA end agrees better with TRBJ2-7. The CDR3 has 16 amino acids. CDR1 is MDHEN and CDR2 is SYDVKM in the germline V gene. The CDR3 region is CASTTTRLARNYEQYF. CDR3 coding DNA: TGTGCCAGCACCACTACCAGGCTAGCGAGGAACTACGAGCAGTACTTC.

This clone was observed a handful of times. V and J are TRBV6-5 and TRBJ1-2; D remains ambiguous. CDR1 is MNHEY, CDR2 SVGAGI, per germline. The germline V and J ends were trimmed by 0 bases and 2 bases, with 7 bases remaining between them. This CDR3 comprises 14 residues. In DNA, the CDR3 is TGTGCCAGCAGTTACTCCCAGTTGAACTATGGCTACACCTTC. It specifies CASSYSQLNYGYTF.

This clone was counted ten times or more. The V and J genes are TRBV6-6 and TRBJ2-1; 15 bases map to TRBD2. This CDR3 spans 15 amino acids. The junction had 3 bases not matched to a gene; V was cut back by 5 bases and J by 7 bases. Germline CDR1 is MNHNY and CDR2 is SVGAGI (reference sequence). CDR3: CASSAGLAGGNEQFF. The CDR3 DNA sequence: TGTGCCAGCAGTGCGGGACTAGCGGGAGGAAATGAGCAGTTCTTC.

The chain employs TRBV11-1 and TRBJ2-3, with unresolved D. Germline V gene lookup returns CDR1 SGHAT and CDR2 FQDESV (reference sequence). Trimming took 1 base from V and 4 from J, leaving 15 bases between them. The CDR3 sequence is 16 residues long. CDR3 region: CASSLEGYSFADTQYF. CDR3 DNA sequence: TGTGCCAGCAGCTTAGAAGGTTACAGCTTTGCAGATACGCAGTATTTT. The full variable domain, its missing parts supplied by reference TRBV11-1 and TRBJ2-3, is EAEVAQSPRYKITEKSQAVAFWCDPISGHATLYWYRQILGQGPELLVQFQDESVVDDSQLPKDRFSAERLKGVDSTLKIQPAELGDSAMYLCASSLEGYSFADTQYFGPGTRLTVL.

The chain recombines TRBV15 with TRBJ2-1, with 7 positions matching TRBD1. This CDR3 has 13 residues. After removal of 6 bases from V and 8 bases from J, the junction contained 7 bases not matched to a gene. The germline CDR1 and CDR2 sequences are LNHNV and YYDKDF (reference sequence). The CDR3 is CATRTGNGDEQFF. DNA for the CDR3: TGTGCCACCAGGACAGGGAATGGCGATGAGCAGTTCTTC.

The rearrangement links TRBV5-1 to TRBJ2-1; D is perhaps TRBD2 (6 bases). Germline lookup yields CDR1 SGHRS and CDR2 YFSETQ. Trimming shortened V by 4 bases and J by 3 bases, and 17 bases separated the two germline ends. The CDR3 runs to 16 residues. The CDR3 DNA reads TGCGCCAGCAGCAGGGGCGGGGCAGTTATCTACAATGAGCAGTTCTTC. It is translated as CASSRGGAVIYNEQFF.

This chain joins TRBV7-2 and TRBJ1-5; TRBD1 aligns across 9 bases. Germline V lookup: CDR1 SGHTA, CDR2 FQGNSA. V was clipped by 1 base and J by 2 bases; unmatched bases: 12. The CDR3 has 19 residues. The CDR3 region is CASSLGPGQGFGGNQPQHF. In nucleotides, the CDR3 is TGTGCCAGCAGCTTAGGACCGGGACAGGGATTCGGTGGCAATCAGCCCCAGCATTTT.

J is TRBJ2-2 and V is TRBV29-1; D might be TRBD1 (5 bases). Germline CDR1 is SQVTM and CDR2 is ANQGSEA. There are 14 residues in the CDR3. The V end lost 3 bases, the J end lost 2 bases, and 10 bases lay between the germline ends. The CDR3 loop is CSVDRTGNTGELFF. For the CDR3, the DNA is TGCAGCGTTGACCGAACAGGAAACACCGGGGAGCTGTTTTTT.

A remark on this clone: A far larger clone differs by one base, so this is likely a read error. The CDR3 loop reads CASSLQVGAGYGCTF. CDR3 bases: TGTGCCAGCTCACTCCAAGTGGGGGCAGGCTATGGCTGCACCTTC. The chain uses TRBV18 and TRBJ1-2; maybe TRBD1 (6 bases). The CDR3 covers 15 residues. CDR1 and CDR2 (germline): KGHSH, LQKENI.

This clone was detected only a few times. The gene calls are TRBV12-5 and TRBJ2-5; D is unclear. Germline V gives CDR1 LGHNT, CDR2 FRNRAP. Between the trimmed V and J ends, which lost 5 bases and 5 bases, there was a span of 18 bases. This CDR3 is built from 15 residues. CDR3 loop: CASGGGYSKEETQYF. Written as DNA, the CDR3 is TGTGCTAGTGGTGGTGGGTACTCTAAGGAGGAGACCCAGTACTTC.

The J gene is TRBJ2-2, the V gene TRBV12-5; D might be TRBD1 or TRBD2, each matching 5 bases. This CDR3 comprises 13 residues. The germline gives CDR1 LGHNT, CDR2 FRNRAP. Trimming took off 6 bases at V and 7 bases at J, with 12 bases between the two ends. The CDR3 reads CASGWGFGGELFF. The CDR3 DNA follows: TGTGCTAGTGGCTGGGGGTTTGGCGGGGAGCTGTTTTTT.

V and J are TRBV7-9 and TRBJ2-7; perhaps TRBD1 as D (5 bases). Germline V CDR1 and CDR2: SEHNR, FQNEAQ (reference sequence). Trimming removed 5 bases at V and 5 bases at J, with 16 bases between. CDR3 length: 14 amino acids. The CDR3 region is CASSTTGTPDEQYF. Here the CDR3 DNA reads TGTGCCAGCAGCACTACAGGTACGCCGGACGAGCAGTACTTC. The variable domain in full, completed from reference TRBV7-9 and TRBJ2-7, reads DTGVSQNPRHKITKRGQNVTFRCDPISEHNRLYWYRQTLGQGPEFLTYFQNEAQLEKSRLLSDRFSAERPKGSFSTLEIQRTEQGDSAMYLCASSTTGTPDEQYFGPGTRLTVT.

The CDR3 region is CASSPAWTSGSTDTQYF. The CDR3 DNA sequence: TGCGCCAGCAGCCCCGCCTGGACTAGCGGGAGCACAGATACGCAGTATTTT. The chain uses TRBV5-1 and TRBJ2-3; 11 nucleotides align to TRBD2. The CDR3 totals 17 residues. Looked up from germline, CDR1 is SGHRS and CDR2 is YFSETQ. The V and J ends lost 4 bases and 0 bases, in that order; junction bases with no gene match: 7.

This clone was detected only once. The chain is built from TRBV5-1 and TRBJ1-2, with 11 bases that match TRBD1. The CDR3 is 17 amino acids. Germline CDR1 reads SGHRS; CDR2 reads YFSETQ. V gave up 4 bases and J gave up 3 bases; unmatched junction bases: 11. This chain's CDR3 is CASSHRPRTGGDYGYTF. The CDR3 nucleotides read TGCGCCAGCAGCCATAGACCGCGGACAGGGGGCGACTATGGCTACACCTTC.

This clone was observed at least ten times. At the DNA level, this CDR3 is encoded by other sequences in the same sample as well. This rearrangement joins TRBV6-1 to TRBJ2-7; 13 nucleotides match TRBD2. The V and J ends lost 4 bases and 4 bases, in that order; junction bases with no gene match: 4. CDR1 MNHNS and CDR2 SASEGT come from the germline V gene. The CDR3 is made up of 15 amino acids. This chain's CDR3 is CASSGTSGSAYEQYF. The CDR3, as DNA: TGTGCCAGCAGTGGGACTAGCGGGAGCGCGTACGAGCAGTACTTC.